This T cell receptor (beta chain) derives from a study of CD8 T cells in ankylosing spondylitis. TCRdb passed the 5' RACE reads through MiXCR, listing each CDR3 protein once. The table lists some 350,000 distinct CDR3 sequences, roughly 14% of them singletons. Germline values: CDR1 MNHEY, CDR2 SVGEGT. This CDR3 is 13 amino acids long. Between the trimmed V and J ends, which lost 2 bases and 3 bases, there was a span of 7 bases. Source material: blood, either unsorted or a sorted T cell fraction (not recorded which). The sequence derives from a male donor with ankylosing spondylitis or in good health (not recorded which). The chain has TRBV6-2 or TRBV6-3 and TRBJ2-5; no clear D. The CDR3 bases are TGTGCCAGCAGTTACGCAGCTGAAGAGACCCAGTACTTC. Protein: CASSYAAEETQYF.